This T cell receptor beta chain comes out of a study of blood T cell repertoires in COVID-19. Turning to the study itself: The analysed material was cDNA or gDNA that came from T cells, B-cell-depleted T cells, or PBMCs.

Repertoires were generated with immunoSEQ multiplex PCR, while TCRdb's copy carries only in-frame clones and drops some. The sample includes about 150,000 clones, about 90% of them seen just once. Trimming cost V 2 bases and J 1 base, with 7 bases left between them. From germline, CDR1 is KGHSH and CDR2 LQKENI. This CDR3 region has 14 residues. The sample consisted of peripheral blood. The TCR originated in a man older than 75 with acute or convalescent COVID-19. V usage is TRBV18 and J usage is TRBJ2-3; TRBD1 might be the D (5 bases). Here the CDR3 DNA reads TGTGCCAGCTCACCAAGGGGTGGCACAGATACGCAGTATTTT. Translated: CASSPRGGTDTQYF.